The 17 T cell receptor beta chains below all came from one sample that was sequenced in a study of CXCR3-negative and CXCR3-positive naive CD8 T cells. Antigen specificity for these receptors is unknown. UMI labels and 5' RACE were used to prepare the TRB cDNA libraries. Reprocessing the 5' RACE reads, TCRdb reports a single entry for every CDR3 protein and omits DNA. The sample has nearly 110,000 distinct CDR3 sequences; the top ten hold 0.3% to 0.45%. General study points: CXCR3-positive naive cells had more hydrophobic TRB CDR3s than CXCR3-negative naive cells.

The sequencing sample was made of naive CXCR3+ CD8+ T cells from blood. The subset denotes: CD45RO-CCR7+CD27+CD95- naive CD8+ T cells expressing CXCR3 (TNR3+). The receptor source for this set is a human donor in good health. Some clones in this sample may be carry-over from other donors' samples.

The chain uses TRBV6-5 and TRBJ2-3; TCRdb picks TRBD1, but there is no DNA to check that call. The CDR3 is 16 residues long. The germline V gene encodes CDR1 MNHEY and CDR2 SVGAGI. The CDR3 sequence is CASSYSVGQGADTQYF.

The CDR3 here is CAWGQASYEQYF. This chain connects TRBV30 to TRBJ2-7. The germline V gene encodes CDR1 GTSNPN and CDR2 SVGIG (reference sequence). The CDR3 consists of 12 residues. The full variable domain, with the rest looked up from reference TRBV30 and TRBJ2-7, is SQTIHQWPATLVQPVGSPLSLECTVEGTSNPNLYWYRQAAGRGLQLLFYSVGIGQISSEVPQNLSASRPQDRQFILSSKKLLLSDSGFYLCAWGQASYEQYFGPGTRLTVT.

The chain uses TRBV3-1 and TRBJ2-5. This CDR3 region has 14 residues. Per the germline V gene, CDR1 is LGHDT and CDR2 is YNNKEL (reference sequence). CDR3 sequence: CASSPIGELETQYF.

The chain joins TRBV3-1 to TRBJ2-3; TCRdb indicates TRBD1, and absent DNA this call remains unverified. The germline V gene encodes CDR1 LGHDT and CDR2 YNNKEL (reference sequence). CDR3 length: 14 residues. Here the CDR3 reads CASSDSGYTDTQYF.

The chain has TRBV29-1 and TRBJ1-1. The CDR3 spans 11 residues. The V gene's germline CDR1 is SQVTM and CDR2 ANQGSEA. CDR3 sequence reads: CSGTGGTEAFF. The entire variable domain, with the rest obtained from reference TRBV29-1 and TRBJ1-1, is as follows: SAVISQKPSRDICQRGTSLTIQCQVDSQVTMMFWYRQQPGQSLTLIATANQGSEATYESGFVIDKFPISRPNLTFSTLTVSNMSPEDSSIYLCSGTGGTEAFFGQGTRLTVV.

The chain joins TRBV14 to TRBJ2-3; TCRdb outputs TRBD1, but without DNA this stays unchecked. From germline, CDR1 is SGHDN and CDR2 FVKESK. CDR3 length: 14 amino acids. The CDR3 reads CASRPTGEGDTQYF.

The rearrangement joins TRBV21-1 to TRBJ2-4; TCRdb proposes TRBD1, but this gene call is untestable without DNA. TRBV21-1 is a pseudogene locus. The CDR3 length is 16 residues. CDR3 loop: CASSKEGGLAKNIQYF.

This chain joins TRBV7-6 and TRBJ2-3; the D gene TCRdb calls, TRBD1, cannot be checked with no DNA. There are 17 residues in the CDR3. Germline values: CDR1 SGHVS, CDR2 FNYEAQ. CDR3 loop: CASSGSPAGGSTDTQYF.

The chain combines TRBV24-1 with TRBJ2-1; no DNA is available, so the TRBD1 call from TCRdb remains unchecked. Germline assignment: CDR1 KGHDR and CDR2 SFDVKD. CDR3 size: 14 residues. CDR3 amino acids: CATSAWGDYNEQFF.

The chain uses TRBV7-8 and TRBJ2-2. Looked up from germline, CDR1 is SGHVS and CDR2 is FQNEAQ. The length of the CDR3 is 14 residues. CDR3 protein: CASSPVVGTGELFF.

This rearrangement joins TRBV6-2 or TRBV6-3 to TRBJ1-2. CDR1 is MNHEY and CDR2 is SVGEGT in the germline V gene. This CDR3 comprises 13 residues. CDR3 sequence reads: CASSYQESYGYTF.

This chain links TRBV13 with TRBJ1-1; TCRdb lists TRBD1, though no DNA is available to test this call. The CDR3 consists of 15 residues. The germline gives CDR1 PRHDT, CDR2 FYEKMQ (reference sequence). CDR3 loop: CASSLLGQGDTEAFF. Variable domain in full (rest from reference TRBV13 and TRBJ1-1): AAGVIQSPRHLIKEKRETATLKCYPIPRHDTVYWYQQGPGQDPQFLISFYEKMQSDKGSIPDRFSAQQFSDYHSELNMSSLELGDSALYFCASSLLGQGDTEAFFGQGTRLTVV.

The V call is TRBV25-1, the J call TRBJ2-7. The CDR3 extends over 11 amino acids. The germline gives CDR1 MGHDK, CDR2 SYGVNS. The CDR3 is CASMSLYEQYF.

The genes are TRBV28 and TRBJ2-1; absent DNA, TCRdb's TRBD2 call cannot be checked. The CDR3 is 15 residues long. Germline V gene sequence: CDR1 MDHEN, CDR2 SYDVKM. CDR3 region: CASSRRAPTYNEQFF. Complete variable domain (other parts from reference TRBV28 and TRBJ2-1): DVKVTQSSRYLVKRTGEKVFLECVQDMDHENMFWYRQDPGLGLRLIYFSYDVKMKEKGDIPEGYSVSREKKERFSLILESASTNQTSMYLCASSRRAPTYNEQFFGPGTRLTVL.

The V gene is TRBV10-2, the J gene TRBJ1-5; the D gene TCRdb calls, TRBD1, cannot be checked with no DNA. From germline, CDR1 is WSHSY and CDR2 SAAADI. The CDR3 extends over 14 amino acids. The CDR3: CASSSGTGYQPQHF.

The chain joins TRBV29-1 to TRBJ2-7; TCRdb designates TRBD1, a call that cannot be tested without DNA. CDR1 is SQVTM and CDR2 is ANQGSEA in the germline V gene. CDR3 size: 13 residues. The CDR3 is CSVVTGGPYEQYF.

This rearrangement joins TRBV4-3 to TRBJ2-7. Germline loops: CDR1 LGHNA, CDR2 YSLEER. The CDR3 is made up of 13 amino acids. This chain's CDR3 is CASSQDLQSEQYF.